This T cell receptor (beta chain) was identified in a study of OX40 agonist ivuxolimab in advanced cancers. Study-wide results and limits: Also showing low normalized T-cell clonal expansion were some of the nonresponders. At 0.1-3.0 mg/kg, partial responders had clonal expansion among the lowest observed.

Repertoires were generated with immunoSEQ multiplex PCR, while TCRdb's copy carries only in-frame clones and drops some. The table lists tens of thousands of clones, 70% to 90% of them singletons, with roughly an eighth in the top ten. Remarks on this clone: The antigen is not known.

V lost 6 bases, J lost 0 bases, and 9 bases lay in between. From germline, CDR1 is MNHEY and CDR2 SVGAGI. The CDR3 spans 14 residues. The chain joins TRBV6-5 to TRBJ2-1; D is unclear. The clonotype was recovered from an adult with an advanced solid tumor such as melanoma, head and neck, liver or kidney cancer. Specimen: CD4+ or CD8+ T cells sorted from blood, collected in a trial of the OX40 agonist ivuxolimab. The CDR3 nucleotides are TGTGCCAGCAGACCCCGGAGCTCCTACAATGAGCAGTTCTTC. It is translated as CASRPRSSYNEQFF.